The 29 T cell receptor beta chains presented below share a single source sample, sequenced in a study of T cells in pancreatic ductal adenocarcinoma. Generated by immunoSEQ multiplex PCR, the TCRdb table keeps only in-frame clones and is missing some. The sample holds roughly 100,000 clones, about 96% seen once. Selected pancreatic ductal adenocarcinoma patients had undergone surgery without neoadjuvant therapy. The sequenced material came from PBMCs. These receptors were collected from a human donor with pancreatic ductal adenocarcinoma.

The J gene is TRBJ2-2, the V gene TRBV5-1; a weak D match, TRBD2 (6 bases). Trimming removed 6 bases at V and 4 bases at J, with 16 bases between. The CDR3 length is 15 residues. Germline values: CDR1 SGHRS, CDR2 YFSETQ. The CDR3 DNA reads as TGCGCCAGCACGGTCGGTACCGGGGGCACCGGGGAGCTGTTTTTT. Its translation is CASTVGTGGTGELFF.

This chain links TRBV28 with TRBJ1-2, with unresolved D. Germline CDR1 and CDR2: MDHEN and SYDVKM. CDR3 size: 14 residues. Trimming stripped 5 bases from V and 0 bases from J, with 10 bases between. CDR3: CASSPEQSNYGYTF. The CDR3 DNA follows: TGTGCCAGCAGTCCTGAACAATCTAACTATGGCTACACCTTC.

This chain uses TRBV6-5 with TRBJ2-7; D ambiguous. The CDR3 length is 11 residues. V shed 4 bases and J shed 5 bases, with 6 bases lying between them. The germline CDR1 and CDR2 sequences are MNHEY and SVGAGI. The CDR3 reads CASSSDNEQYF. The CDR3 DNA sequence: TGTGCCAGCAGTTCAGATAACGAGCAGTACTTC.

The gene calls are TRBV5-4 and TRBJ1-4, with TRBD1 matching 12 bases. This CDR3 contains 18 residues. Germline loops: CDR1 SGHNT, CDR2 YYREEE (reference sequence). Trimming at V came to 1 base and at J to 8 bases, leaving 12 bases not matched to a gene. The CDR3, as DNA: TGTGCCAGCAGCTTGATCGGGACAGGGGGCGCCCCGAGGGAAAAACTGTTTTTT. Amino acids: CASSLIGTGGAPREKLFF.

This clone was seen once. V usage is TRBV7-2 and J usage is TRBJ2-3; D is perhaps TRBD2 (6 bases). V shed 5 bases and J shed 5 bases, with 11 bases lying between them. Germline CDR1 SGHTA, CDR2 FQGNSA. The CDR3 runs to 13 residues. The CDR3: CASSPTRGDTQYF. The DNA of the CDR3 is TGTGCCAGCAGCCCGACTAGGGGAGATACGCAGTATTTT.

V is TRBV27 and J is TRBJ2-3; D is ambiguous. The CDR3 is 13 amino acids. The V and J ends lost 4 bases and 0 bases respectively, with 5 bases between them. From germline, CDR1 is MNHEY and CDR2 SMNVEV (reference sequence). CDR3 residues: CASSSHSTDTQYF. The CDR3 DNA reads TGTGCCAGCAGTTCCCATAGCACAGATACGCAGTATTTT.

The chain uses TRBV6-5 and TRBJ1-3; TRBD1 is a possible D gene (5 bases). Germline-derived CDR1 and CDR2 are MNHEY and SVGAGI. This CDR3 spans 14 amino acids. Trimming shortened V by 7 bases and J by 4 bases, and 14 bases separated the two germline ends. CDR3 sequence (DNA): TGTGCCAGCACGGGGGTTTTATCCGGAAACACCATATATTTT. It codes for CASTGVLSGNTIYF.

V and J are TRBV7-3 and TRBJ2-3; TRBD2 matches 7 bases. This CDR3 has 14 residues. The germline V gene encodes CDR1 SGHTA and CDR2 FQGTGA. Trimming removed 5 bases from V and 3 bases from J; junction bases left unmatched: 5. The CDR3 spells CASSPGGVTDTQYF. CDR3 nucleotide sequence: TGTGCCAGCAGCCCTGGGGGGGTGACAGATACGCAGTATTTT.

The chain employs TRBV28 and TRBJ1-5, with D tentatively TRBD1 (5 bases). CDR1 and CDR2 (germline): MDHEN, SYDVKM. This CDR3 is built from 14 residues. V was cut by 8 bases and J by 0 bases, with 11 bases left in between. CDR3 sequence (DNA): TGTGCCAGCTTGGAGGGGAATAGCAATCAGCCCCAGCATTTT. It is translated as CASLEGNSNQPQHF.

The rearrangement uses TRBV6-1 and TRBJ2-3; perhaps TRBD2 as D (5 bases). The CDR3 sequence is 14 residues long. Trimming took 6 bases from V and 0 from J, leaving 10 bases between them. Germline assignment: CDR1 MNHNS and CDR2 SASEGT. The CDR3 sequence is CASRWRVSTDTQYF. The CDR3 DNA reads TGTGCCAGCAGGTGGCGGGTTAGCACAGATACGCAGTATTTT.

The rearrangement uses TRBV4-3 and TRBJ2-7, with D perhaps TRBD2 (5 bases). Germline-derived CDR1 and CDR2 are LGHNA and YSLEER. The CDR3 loop spans 14 amino acids. Trimming left V 4 bases short and J 6 bases short, with 16 bases between. The CDR3 DNA is TGCGCCAGCAGCCCTCACTTTAGCGAAGCCGAGCAGTACTTC. Translating it yields CASSPHFSEAEQYF.

CDR3 sequence: CASSLEPGHSNQPQHF. Written as DNA, the CDR3 is TGTGCCAGCAGTTTAGAACCAGGGCATAGCAATCAGCCCCAGCATTTT. This chain connects TRBV28 to TRBJ1-5, with D possibly being TRBD1 (5 bases). Germline V gene lookup returns CDR1 MDHEN and CDR2 SYDVKM. V was clipped by 2 bases and J by 0 bases, with 11 bases between them. The CDR3 covers 16 residues.

The chain joins TRBV6-1 to TRBJ2-7; 10 nucleotides match TRBD2. The CDR3 has 15 residues. V was clipped by 3 bases and J by 3 bases; unmatched bases: 5. Per germline, CDR1 MNHNS and CDR2 SASEGT. The CDR3 DNA reads TGTGCCAGCAGTGATCCTAGCGGGAGCATCTACGAGCAGTACTTC. Translating gives CASSDPSGSIYEQYF.

CDR3 region: CASSLGRGTSTDTQYF. DNA for the CDR3: TGTGCCAGCAGCTTGGGCAGGGGGACCAGCACAGATACGCAGTATTTT. V and J are TRBV5-6 and TRBJ2-3; 7 nucleotides agree with TRBD1. This CDR3 contains 16 residues. Trimming at V came to 0 bases and at J to 0 bases, leaving 4 bases not matched to a gene. Germline V CDR1 and CDR2: SGHDT, YYEEEE.

CDR3 residues: CASSVTRNTEAFF. CDR3 nucleotides: TGTGCCAGCAGTGTTACCAGGAACACTGAAGCTTTCTTT. The V gene is TRBV6-5, the J gene TRBJ1-1; D is ambiguous. Deletions cut 5 bases from V and 1 base from J, with 8 bases between. Germline CDR1 reads MNHEY; CDR2 reads SVGAGI. This CDR3 is 13 amino acids long.

The chain is built from TRBV7-2 and TRBJ2-7, with TRBD2 matching 13 bases. Germline V CDR1 and CDR2: SGHTA, FQGNSA. V trimming: 8 bases; J trimming: 4 bases; junction bases outside the gene matches: 2. The CDR3 is 13 amino acids. CDR3 in amino acids: CASGTSGKYEQYF. CDR3 DNA: TGTGCCAGCGGGACTAGCGGGAAGTACGAGCAGTACTTC.

This sequence joins TRBV6-1 and TRBJ2-7; TRBD1 might be the D (5 bases). V lost 7 bases and J lost 9, with 13 bases in between. In germline, CDR1 is MNHNS, CDR2 SASEGT. CDR3 length equals 11 residues. As DNA, the CDR3 is TGTGCCAGCAAGGGGCAGAGGAGGCAGTACTTC. It codes for CASKGQRRQYF.

V gene TRBV20-1 combines with J gene TRBJ2-2; no firm D call. The CDR3 spans 11 residues. Trimming cost V 5 bases and J 9 bases, with 10 bases left between them. Per the germline V gene, CDR1 is DFQATT and CDR2 is SNEGSKA (reference sequence). The CDR3 sequence is CSAYGFRELFF. DNA for the CDR3: TGCAGTGCTTACGGGTTCCGGGAGCTGTTTTTT.

This chain joins TRBV6-5 and TRBJ1-1, with TRBD1 matching 7 bases. The CDR3 totals 14 residues. Germline V gene data show CDR1 as MNHEY and CDR2 as SVGAGI. Trimming removed 6 bases from V and 11 bases from J; junction bases left unmatched: 15. CDR3 bases: TGTGCCAGCAGCACCGGGACAGACATCATGAATGCTTTCTTT. This codes for CASSTGTDIMNAFF.

Here the CDR3 reads CASSLQETQYF. The CDR3 DNA reads as TGTGCCAGCAGCCTCCAAGAGACCCAGTACTTC. The rearrangement uses TRBV13 and TRBJ2-5; D is undetermined. Deletions cut 5 bases from V and 1 base from J, with 2 bases between. The CDR3 spans 11 residues. Germline CDR1 PRHDT, CDR2 FYEKMQ (reference sequence).

The chain joins TRBV19 to TRBJ2-2, with no clear D. The CDR3 covers 12 residues. Trimming removed 9 bases from V and 4 bases from J, with 9 bases in between. In germline, CDR1 is LNHDA, CDR2 SQIVND (reference sequence). CDR3 region: CASSRVTGELFF. The CDR3 DNA sequence: TGTGCCAGCTCCCGGGTCACCGGGGAGCTGTTTTTT.

J is TRBJ1-2 and V is TRBV6-5; the match to TRBD1 covers 7 bases. V dropped 7 bases and J dropped 5; count of bases not matched to a gene: 4. The CDR3 runs to 12 residues. Germline loops: CDR1 MNHEY, CDR2 SVGAGI. CDR3 in DNA: TGTGCCAGCAAAACAGGGGCATATGGCTACACCTTC. It specifies CASKTGAYGYTF.

J is TRBJ1-5 and V is TRBV19; D gene unclear. The germline V gene encodes CDR1 LNHDA and CDR2 SQIVND (reference sequence). The germline V and J ends were trimmed by 3 bases and 5 bases, with 20 bases remaining between them. The CDR3 runs 17 residues. The CDR3 region is CASSMIYAAGRDQPQHF. The CDR3 region has the DNA TGTGCCAGTAGTATGATTTATGCAGCGGGGAGGGATCAGCCCCAGCATTTT.

About this clone: Additional DNA sequences in this sample encode the identical CDR3. This chain connects TRBV7-3 to TRBJ2-3; tentatively, D is TRBD2 (6 bases). CDR3 size: 15 residues. Trimming removed 0 bases from V and 1 base from J, with 8 bases in between. Per germline, CDR1 SGHTA and CDR2 FQGTGA. The chain's CDR3 is CASSLTGGGTDTQYF. CDR3 in DNA: TGTGCCAGCAGCTTAACGGGGGGTGGCACAGATACGCAGTATTTT.

The chain employs TRBV9 and TRBJ2-3; 7 bases are shared with TRBD1. The CDR3 sequence is 15 residues long. Germline lookup yields CDR1 SGDLS and CDR2 YYNGEE. V trimming: 4 bases; J trimming: 5 bases; junction bases outside the gene matches: 10. The CDR3 DNA sequence: TGTGCCAGCAGCATCAACGGACAGGATCGAGATACGCAGTATTTT. This sequence encodes CASSINGQDRDTQYF. The whole variable domain, remainder taken from reference TRBV9 and TRBJ2-3, is DSGVTQTPKHLITATGQRVTLRCSPRSGDLSVYWYQQSLDQGLQFLIQYYNGEERAKGNILERFSAQQFPDLHSELNLSSLELGDSALYFCASSINGQDRDTQYFGPGTRLTVL.

The V and J genes are TRBV27 and TRBJ2-1; D is possibly TRBD1 (5 bases). This CDR3 contains 11 residues. With 2 bases removed from V and 9 bases from J, the gap between germline ends came to 5 bases. In germline, CDR1 is MNHEY, CDR2 SMNVEV (reference sequence). CDR3 bases: TGTGCCAGCAGTTTACAGGGTGAGCAGTTCTTC. This sequence encodes CASSLQGEQFF.

The chain uses TRBV7-9 and TRBJ1-5; 10 nucleotides line up with TRBD1. Trimming at V came to 5 bases and at J to 6 bases, leaving 4 bases not matched to a gene. The CDR3 extends over 14 amino acids. The germline CDR1 and CDR2 sequences are SEHNR and FQNEAQ (reference sequence). CDR3 bases: TGTGCCAGCAGCGCGGGACAGGGGTTTCAGCCCCAGCATTTT. This encodes CASSAGQGFQPQHF.

The chain couples TRBV11-2 to TRBJ2-7; a possible D gene is TRBD1 (5 bases). V lost 1 base and J 4 bases, leaving 11 bases between the germline ends. Germline CDR1 SGHAT, CDR2 FQNNGV. This CDR3 has 14 residues. CDR3 DNA sequence: TGTGCCAGCAGCTTAGGCTCGACAGAATACGAGCAGTACTTC. This encodes CASSLGSTEYEQYF.

V is TRBV2 and J is TRBJ1-1; TRBD1 agrees at 9 bases. V gave up 6 bases and J gave up 7 bases; unmatched junction bases: 3. CDR1 and CDR2 (germline): SNHLY, FYNNEI. This CDR3 is built from 12 residues. This CDR3 is CASSGQGYEAFF. The CDR3 nucleotides are TGTGCCAGCAGCGGACAGGGGTATGAAGCTTTCTTT. The complete variable domain, with remaining parts taken from reference TRBV2 and TRBJ1-1, reads EPEVTQTPSHQVTQMGQEVILRCVPISNHLYFYWYRQILGQKVEFLVSFYNNEISEKSEIFDDQFSVERPDGSNFTLKIRSTKLEDSAMYFCASSGQGYEAFFGQGTRLTVV.